These 8 T cell receptor beta chains originate from one sample sequenced in a study of human CD4 T cells and Enterobacteriaceae. Data came from immunoSEQ multiplex PCR; TCRdb stores just in-frame clones and leaves some out. The repertoire holds some 30,000 clones, approximately 84% seen once, with approximately 1.5% in the top ten. The memory gate held CD4+ cells that were not CD45RA+CCR7+CD95- naive cells, over 95% pure. Sequencing was performed on memory CD4+ T cells from blood. The receptor set was obtained from a human donor in good health.

The gene calls are TRBV11-2 and TRBJ2-5; D is perhaps TRBD2 (6 bases). The CDR3 sequence is 16 residues long. Trimming stripped 6 bases from V and 2 bases from J, with 19 bases between. The germline V gene has CDR1 SGHAT and CDR2 FQNNGV. CDR3 sequence: CASSWGAGDFQETQYF. In DNA form, the CDR3 reads TGTGCCAGCAGTTGGGGTGCCGGGGACTTTCAAGAGACCCAGTACTTC.

J is TRBJ2-1 and V is TRBV19, with D tentatively TRBD2 (5 bases). V was clipped by 6 bases and J by 0 bases, with 15 bases between them. Germline CDR1 is LNHDA and CDR2 is SQIVND (reference sequence). This CDR3 is 16 amino acids long. The CDR3 sequence is CASSLFAGDSYNEQFF. The CDR3, as DNA: TGTGCCAGTAGCCTCTTTGCGGGCGACTCCTACAATGAGCAGTTCTTC.

This clone was counted once. The V and J genes are TRBV28 and TRBJ2-7; D is ambiguous. Germline CDR1 reads MDHEN; CDR2 reads SYDVKM. The CDR3 covers 13 residues. V lost 6 bases and J 3 bases, leaving 12 bases between the germline ends. The CDR3 bases are TGTGCCAGCAGCCGACCGGACGGCTACGAGCAGTACTTC. Its translation: CASSRPDGYEQYF.

The chain recombines TRBV10-3 with TRBJ1-1, with TRBD1 matching over 10 bases. The CDR3 runs 14 residues. V trimming: 11 bases; J trimming: 1 base; junction bases outside the gene matches: 7. Germline assignment: CDR1 ENHRY and CDR2 SYGVKD. CDR3 residues: CAAGTGVANTEAFF. The CDR3 nucleotides read TGTGCCGCCGGGACAGGGGTTGCGAACACTGAAGCTTTCTTT.

The chain carries TRBV25-1 and TRBJ2-7, with D possibly being TRBD1 (6 bases). Trimming took off 1 base at V and 4 bases at J, with 11 bases between the two ends. In germline, CDR1 is MGHDK, CDR2 SYGVNS. The CDR3 runs to 14 residues. This chain's CDR3 is CASSEWGRGYEQYF. CDR3 nucleotides: TGTGCCAGCAGTGAATGGGGCAGGGGATACGAGCAGTACTTC.

The chain has TRBV5-1 and TRBJ1-1; D remains unclear. In germline, CDR1 is SGHRS, CDR2 YFSETQ. Trimming removed 0 bases at V and 8 bases at J, with 11 bases between. This CDR3 has 13 residues. This CDR3 reads CASSLVGGEEAFF. The CDR3 bases are TGCGCCAGCAGCTTGGTTGGAGGCGAAGAAGCTTTCTTT.

The V call is TRBV6-6, the J call TRBJ2-4; 8 bases are a match to TRBD1. The CDR3 runs to 16 residues. V shed 5 bases, J shed 0 bases, and the junction held 6 bases outside the gene matches. Germline assignment: CDR1 MNHNY and CDR2 SVGAGI (reference sequence). In nucleotides, the CDR3 is TGTGCCAGCAGTCAGACAGGGGTGGGAGCCAAAAACATTCAGTACTTC. Translated, it gives CASSQTGVGAKNIQYF.

This clone was seen only once. The CDR3 region has the DNA TGTGCCAGCAGTAGGGCTAGTGAGCAGTTCTTC. It encodes CASSRASEQFF. This rearrangement joins TRBV6-5 to TRBJ2-1; no firm D call. The V end was cut by 5 bases, the J end by 9 bases, with 8 bases between. CDR3 length equals 11 residues. The germline CDR1 and CDR2 sequences are MNHEY and SVGAGI.